This T cell receptor beta chain came from a study of cytomegalovirus exposure and HLA in healthy donors. Turning to the study itself: The 120 validation repertoires and the roughly 670 first-cohort repertoires shared a platform, a later analysis reported.

Whole-study results and caveats: The classifier, whose performance was assessed in both the original and validation cohorts, reportedly diagnosed cytomegalovirus status with high specificity and sensitivity.

Some clones are missing from TCRdb's copy, which holds only in-frame ones; the method was immunoSEQ multiplex PCR. The sample contains 55,000 to 75,000 clones, approximately 96% of which appear only once. Per germline, CDR1 SGHTA and CDR2 FQGTGA. The CDR3 length is 16 residues. The germline V and J ends were trimmed by 5 bases and 5 bases, with 19 bases remaining between them. A word on this clone: Antigen: not known.

The sequence came from a man in his late teens or twenties in good health and CMV-seropositive. This chain joins TRBV7-3 and TRBJ2-1; possibly TRBD1 for D (6 bases). Sequenced material: PBMCs. CDR3 residues: CASSKDSRNLNNEQFF. DNA of the CDR3: TGTGCCAGCAGCAAGGACAGCCGGAACCTAAACAATGAGCAGTTCTTC.